Below are 5 T cell receptor beta chains sequenced from a single sample in a study of regulatory T cells in long-lasting Graves disease. Time point specified: persistent/refractory GD, antithyroid drugs over 5 years with positive TRAb. RNA extracted from PBMCs served as the sequencing template. Arm-PCR of CDR3 regions and iRepertoire HTBI primers were the basis on which TCR beta libraries were built. TCRdb itself ran the multiplex PCR reads through MiXCR, one entry per CDR3 protein. This sample yields more than 300,000 distinct CDR3 sequences, of which less than 30% are seen a single time; about 29% belongs to the top ten. The sequencing here drew on peripheral blood mononuclear cells (PBMCs), taken when the disease was refractory, from a patient treated with antithyroid drugs. The receptors stem from a woman between 35 and 50 years old with Graves disease.

The V and J genes are TRBV30 and TRBJ1-1; D gene ambiguous. CDR1 and CDR2 (germline): GTSNPN, SVGIG (reference sequence). The CDR3 covers 13 residues. Trimming took 0 bases from V and 5 from J, leaving 10 bases between them. The CDR3 nucleotides read TGTGCCTGGAGTGTACTTAGTAAGACTGAAGCTTTCTTT. As protein: CAWSVLSKTEAFF.

In its sample, this clonotype was seen many times. The chain joins TRBV28 to TRBJ1-2, with D maybe TRBD1 (5 bases). Germline V gives CDR1 MDHEN, CDR2 SYDVKM. CDR3 length: 14 residues. The V gene lost 2 bases and the J gene lost 5 bases, with 12 bases spanning the gap. The CDR3 DNA sequence: TGTGCCAGCAGTTTACGCGGGGCTCTATATGGCTACACCTTC. This encodes CASSLRGALYGYTF.

Of note for this clonotype: One end of the junction is discordant with germline, which a read error may explain. The chain is built from TRBV14 and TRBJ2-3; D unresolved. The CDR3 totals 14 residues. Germline CDR1 and CDR2: SGHDN and FVKESK. DNA of the CDR3: TGTGCCAGCAACCAAGCTCTGTTAAGGGATACGCAGTATTTT. Amino acid sequence: CASNQALLRDTQYF. The variable domain in full, completed from reference TRBV14 and TRBJ2-3, reads EAGVTQFPSHSVIEKGQTVTLRCDPISGHDNLYWYRRVMGKEIKFLLHFVKESKQDESGMPNNRFLAERTGGTYSTLKVQPAELEDSGVYFCASNQALLRDTQYFGPGTRLTVL.

This clonotype showed up just a few times. V gene TRBV29-1 combines with J gene TRBJ2-7, with 12 bases fitting TRBD1. CDR3 length equals 12 residues. CDR1 is SQVTM, CDR2 ANQGSEA, per germline. The V and J ends lost 7 bases and 5 bases, in that order; junction bases with no gene match: 3. This CDR3 is CSGGQGADEQYF. CDR3 bases: TGCAGCGGGGGACAGGGGGCAGACGAGCAGTACTTC.

The sample holds many counts of this clonotype. The chain joins TRBV6-1 to TRBJ2-7; D is unclear. This CDR3 region has 14 residues. V was cut by 3 bases and J by 3 bases, with 12 bases left in between. The germline V gene encodes CDR1 MNHNS and CDR2 SASEGT. The CDR3 here is CASSDSAQNYEQYF. CDR3 sequence (DNA): TGTGCCAGCAGTGATTCAGCCCAGAACTACGAGCAGTACTTC.